One sample yielded the 19 T cell receptor beta chains listed below, sequenced in a study of cytomegalovirus exposure and HLA in healthy donors. 13 Jbeta primers and 60 Vbeta primers were used for the PCR. Produced via immunoSEQ multiplex PCR; TCRdb's table is partial and in-frame only. The top ten hold roughly 0.2% of the sample, which has over 150,000 clones, roughly nine tenths seen once. Sequencing input: PBMCs. The receptors come from a girl less than two years old in good health and CMV-seronegative.

The rearrangement joins TRBV7-8 to TRBJ1-2; no definite D call. Germline V CDR1 and CDR2: SGHVS, FQNEAQ. CDR3 length: 14 amino acids. V shed 5 bases and J shed 7 bases, with 17 bases lying between them. The CDR3 bases are TGTGCCAGCAGCCCCCAATCGGGATTACGTGGCTACACCTTC. It is translated as CASSPQSGLRGYTF.

The chain recombines TRBV5-1 with TRBJ2-2; possibly TRBD2 for D (6 bases). Deletions cut 0 bases from V and 4 bases from J, with 10 bases between. CDR3 length: 15 amino acids. Germline V gene data show CDR1 as SGHRS and CDR2 as YFSETQ. The CDR3 is CASSLGAGLTGELFF. CDR3 nucleotide sequence: TGCGCCAGCAGCTTGGGGGCGGGACTCACCGGGGAGCTGTTTTTT.

This CDR3 reads CASSLLGAFF. Here the CDR3 DNA reads TGTGCCAGCAGTTTATTGGGCGCTTTCTTT. The V and J genes are TRBV27 and TRBJ1-1; D remains ambiguous. This CDR3 is built from 10 residues. V was cut by 1 base and J by 11 bases, with 5 bases left in between. Germline CDR1 reads MNHEY; CDR2 reads SMNVEV (reference sequence).

V is TRBV6-5 and J is TRBJ1-2, with TRBD1 as a possible D gene (5 bases). With 2 bases removed from V and 5 bases from J, the gap between germline ends came to 9 bases. Germline V gene data show CDR1 as MNHEY and CDR2 as SVGAGI. This CDR3 has 13 amino acids. The CDR3 DNA sequence: TGTGCCAGCAGTTACGGGGGGGGGTATGGCTACACCTTC. Protein: CASSYGGGYGYTF.

The chain couples TRBV5-6 to TRBJ2-1; 13 bases fit TRBD2. Losses at the gene ends were 4 bases for V and 6 bases for J; bases not matched to a gene: 4. Germline loops: CDR1 SGHDT, CDR2 YYEEEE. The length of the CDR3 is 15 residues. The DNA for the CDR3 is TGTGCCAGCAGCATCGGGACTAGCGGGATCAATGAGCAGTTCTTC. Its translation is CASSIGTSGINEQFF.

This clone has just one count. CDR3 nucleotides: TGCGCCAGCAGGGACAGCTTGAACACTGAAGCTTTCTTT. Encoded protein: CASRDSLNTEAFF. The V gene is TRBV5-1, the J gene TRBJ1-1; D possibly corresponds to TRBD1 (6 bases). Germline lookup yields CDR1 SGHRS and CDR2 YFSETQ. V shed 5 bases and J shed 0 bases, with 8 bases lying between them. This CDR3 contains 13 residues.

The rearrangement links TRBV19 to TRBJ1-5; D remains unclear. Per germline, CDR1 LNHDA and CDR2 SQIVND (reference sequence). The germline V and J ends were trimmed by 0 bases and 6 bases, with 15 bases remaining between them. The CDR3 totals 16 residues. The CDR3 bases are TGTGCCAGTAGTATAGATGATAGACTTCCCGGTCAGCCCCAGCATTTT. Protein: CASSIDDRLPGQPQHF.

V and J are TRBV6-5 and TRBJ2-3; the D gene is possibly TRBD2 (6 bases). V lost 6 bases to trimming and J lost 5 bases, with 12 bases between them. The CDR3 has 13 amino acids. Germline CDR1 is MNHEY and CDR2 is SVGAGI. CDR3 coding DNA: TGTGCCAGCAGCCCATTTAGCGGAGATACGCAGTATTTT. It translates to CASSPFSGDTQYF.

This clone was picked up a small number of times. CDR3 DNA sequence: TGTGCCAGCAACAAAATGAGCGGGAGGGTCCAAGGGGTGGATACGCAGTATTTT. Amino acids: CASNKMSGRVQGVDTQYF. V and J are TRBV7-3 and TRBJ2-3, with 10 bases lining up with TRBD2. From germline, CDR1 is SGHTA and CDR2 FQGTGA. V dropped 7 bases and J dropped 6; count of bases not matched to a gene: 19. The CDR3 is made up of 18 amino acids.

The chain employs TRBV30 and TRBJ1-3, with 8 nucleotides matching TRBD1. V dropped 1 base and J dropped 0; count of bases not matched to a gene: 8. Germline V gene lookup returns CDR1 GTSNPN and CDR2 SVGIG (reference sequence). The CDR3 length is 17 residues. CDR3 protein: CAWSGYRDRLSGNTIYF. The CDR3 nucleotides are TGTGCCTGGAGTGGGTACCGGGACAGGCTCTCTGGAAACACCATATATTTT.

V usage is TRBV7-6 and J usage is TRBJ2-2; TRBD2 is a possible D gene (6 bases). CDR3 length: 16 residues. Germline lookup yields CDR1 SGHVS and CDR2 FNYEAQ. The germline V and J ends were trimmed by 5 bases and 1 base, with 14 bases remaining between them. CDR3 bases: TGTGCCAGCAGCCCCCTCGGGCGGGGGAACACCGGGGAGCTGTTTTTT. Residues: CASSPLGRGNTGELFF.

The chain has TRBV7-2 and TRBJ2-5, with TRBD2 identical over 8 bases. Trimming took 1 base from V and 0 from J; bases not matched to a gene: 4. The CDR3 has 16 amino acids. Germline V gene data show CDR1 as SGHTA and CDR2 as FQGNSA. CDR3 in amino acids: CASSLVVAGYQETQYF. CDR3 nucleotide sequence: TGTGCCAGCAGCTTAGTGGTAGCGGGGTACCAAGAGACCCAGTACTTC.

The gene calls are TRBV6-1 and TRBJ1-3; D remains ambiguous. Germline CDR1 reads MNHNS; CDR2 reads SASEGT. The ends were cut back, 3 bases at V and 0 bases at J, with 12 bases in the middle. The CDR3 runs to 16 residues. The CDR3: CASSDQLLSSGNTIYF. The CDR3 bases are TGTGCCAGCAGTGATCAATTGCTGAGCTCTGGAAACACCATATATTTT.

The rearrangement uses TRBV9 and TRBJ2-1; 10 positions match TRBD2. The CDR3 is 16 residues long. V shed 4 bases and J 0 bases; nucleotides not matched to a gene: 4. From germline, CDR1 is SGDLS and CDR2 YYNGEE. The CDR3 nucleotides are TGTGCCAGCAGCCCCCCTAGCGGGAGCTCCTACAATGAGCAGTTCTTC. Its protein is CASSPPSGSSYNEQFF.

CDR3 residues: CAISTDRDNSPLHF. The CDR3, as DNA: TGTGCCATCAGTACGGACAGGGACAATTCACCCCTCCACTTT. The chain is built from TRBV10-3 and TRBJ1-6; TRBD1 matches 8 bases. The CDR3 length is 14 residues. Germline V CDR1 and CDR2: ENHRY, SYGVKD. V dropped 5 bases and J dropped 7; count of bases not matched to a gene: 4.

V gene TRBV27 combines with J gene TRBJ2-1; TRBD1 aligns across 9 bases. This CDR3 is built from 15 residues. J was trimmed by 4 bases and V by 5 bases; bases with no gene match: 6. From germline, CDR1 is MNHEY and CDR2 SMNVEV (reference sequence). CDR3 sequence reads: CASSTGTGNYNEQFF. CDR3 nucleotide sequence: TGTGCCAGCAGTACCGGGACAGGGAATTACAATGAGCAGTTCTTC.

The V and J genes are TRBV7-2 and TRBJ2-1, with D possibly TRBD2 on 5 matching bases. The CDR3 has 13 amino acids. The germline CDR1 and CDR2 sequences are SGHTA and FQGNSA. Trimming removed 5 bases at V and 9 bases at J, with 14 bases between. This chain's CDR3 is CASSPLLVTEQFF. CDR3 in DNA: TGTGCCAGCAGCCCATTACTAGTCACTGAGCAGTTCTTC.

This chain connects TRBV5-1 to TRBJ2-7, with 8 nucleotides matching TRBD1. CDR3 length: 17 residues. The trim removed 0 bases at V and 0 bases at J, leaving 8 bases unmatched. Germline V CDR1 and CDR2: SGHRS, YFSETQ. The CDR3 loop reads CASSLVQGERSSYEQYF. The DNA of the CDR3 is TGCGCCAGCAGCTTGGTACAGGGGGAAAGGAGCTCCTACGAGCAGTACTTC.

This clone has a handful of counts. V usage is TRBV5-3 and J usage is TRBJ2-7, with 9 bases identical to TRBD2. TRBV5-3 is identified as an open reading frame with a role that is uncertain. This CDR3 comprises 15 residues. Germline trimming cut 5 bases from V and 2 bases from J; bases unmatched to any gene: 8. The CDR3 DNA sequence: TGTGCCAGAAGACTCGGACTAGCGTGTACCTACGAGCAGTACTTC. Translation gives CARRLGLACTYEQYF.